This TCR beta chain originates from a study of T-cell reconstitution after alpha-beta-depleted transplantation in children. A TCRbeta library incorporating unique molecular identifiers was prepared. One entry per CDR3 protein results from TCRdb running MiXCR on the PCR reads. Of 90,000 to 100,000 distinct CDR3 sequences listed, more than 10% were seen once; the top ten hold more than 11%. Germline CDR1 and CDR2: SEHNR and FQNEAQ (reference sequence). The CDR3 length is 11 residues. Trimming cost V 5 bases and J 11 bases, with 10 bases left between them. Sequences were derived from PBMCs from the stem cell graft donor, sampled from the stem cell graft. The chain joins TRBV7-9 to TRBJ2-1; D call uncertain. The TCR originated in a human donor who donated a stem cell graft to a child with inherited bone marrow failure. The CDR3 sequence is CASSPRLQQFF. The CDR3 DNA reads as TGTGCCAGCAGCCCACGGCTTCAGCAGTTCTTC.